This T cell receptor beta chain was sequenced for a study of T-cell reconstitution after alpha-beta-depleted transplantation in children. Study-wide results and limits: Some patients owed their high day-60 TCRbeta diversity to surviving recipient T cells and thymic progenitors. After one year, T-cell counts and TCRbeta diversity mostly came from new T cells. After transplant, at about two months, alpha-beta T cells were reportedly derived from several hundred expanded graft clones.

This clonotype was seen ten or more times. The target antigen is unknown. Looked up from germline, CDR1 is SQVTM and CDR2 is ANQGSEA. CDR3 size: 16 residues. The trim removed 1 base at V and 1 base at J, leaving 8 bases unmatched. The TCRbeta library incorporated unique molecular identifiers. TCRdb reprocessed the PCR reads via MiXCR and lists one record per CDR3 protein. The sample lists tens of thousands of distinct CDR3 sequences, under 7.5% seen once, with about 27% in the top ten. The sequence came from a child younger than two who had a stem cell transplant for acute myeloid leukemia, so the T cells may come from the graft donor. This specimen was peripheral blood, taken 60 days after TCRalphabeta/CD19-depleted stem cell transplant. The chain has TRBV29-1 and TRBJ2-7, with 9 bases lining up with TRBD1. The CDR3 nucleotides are TGCAGCGTTGAAGGGGGACAGGGTTGGCTGTCCTACGAGCAGTACTTC. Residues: CSVEGGQGWLSYEQYF.